The 6 T cell receptor beta chains listed next were all sequenced from one sample in a study of blood T cell repertoires in COVID-19. TCRdb keeps only in-frame clones here, not all; method: immunoSEQ multiplex PCR. In the table there are approximately 100,000 clones, 80% to 90% of which are singletons. The sequenced sample was peripheral blood. The receptors derive from a human donor in a cohort sampled during active COVID-19.

This clone was counted a single time. The V gene is TRBV9, the J gene TRBJ2-1; 10 bases are a match to TRBD1. Germline V gene sequence: CDR1 SGDLS, CDR2 YYNGEE. CDR3 size: 16 residues. J was trimmed by 7 bases and V by 4 bases; bases with no gene match: 11. CDR3 coding DNA: TGTGCCAGCAGCTCCACGCTGGGACAGGGGTCGAATGAGCAGTTCTTC. Translated: CASSSTLGQGSNEQFF.

The chain carries TRBV25-1 and TRBJ2-7, with a weak D call TRBD2 (6 bases). Germline CDR1 MGHDK, CDR2 SYGVNS. Trimming stripped 0 bases from V and 3 bases from J, with 15 bases between. The CDR3 totals 16 residues. DNA of the CDR3: TGTGCCAGCAGTGAATATTTGGGGGGTAGGGGCTACGAGCAGTACTTC. Its translation: CASSEYLGGRGYEQYF.

This chain joins TRBV19 and TRBJ2-3, with 8 bases fitting TRBD2. V lost 0 bases to trimming and J lost 1 base; unmatched junction nucleotides: 6. The CDR3 consists of 17 residues. Germline-derived CDR1 and CDR2 are LNHDA and SQIVND (reference sequence). CDR3 region: CASSIDLARGGTDTQYF. In nucleotides, the CDR3 is TGTGCCAGTAGTATAGATCTGGCGCGGGGGGGCACAGATACGCAGTATTTT.

The chain has TRBV30 and TRBJ1-2; D remains unclear. V was pared by 0 bases and J by 4 bases, with 12 bases between. Germline CDR1 and CDR2: GTSNPN and SVGIG (reference sequence). The CDR3 is made up of 14 amino acids. DNA for the CDR3: TGTGCCTGGAGTGTCTACAGAAGACGCTATGGCTACACCTTC. This gives the protein CAWSVYRRRYGYTF. The whole variable domain, remainder taken from reference TRBV30 and TRBJ1-2, is SQTIHQWPATLVQPVGSPLSLECTVEGTSNPNLYWYRQAAGRGLQLLFYSVGIGQISSEVPQNLSASRPQDRQFILSSKKLLLSDSGFYLCAWSVYRRRYGYTFGSGTRLTVV.

The chain is built from TRBV24-1 and TRBJ2-5; the D gene is possibly TRBD2 (5 bases). Trimming took 9 bases from V and 0 from J, leaving 7 bases between them. CDR3 size: 12 residues. Germline V gives CDR1 KGHDR, CDR2 SFDVKD. The CDR3 DNA sequence: TGTGCCACCCGGGGAAACCAAGAGACCCAGTACTTC. As protein: CATRGNQETQYF.

This clone was recorded only once. The rearrangement joins TRBV3-1 (or the pseudogene TRBV3-2) to TRBJ2-7, with TRBD1 matching over 7 bases. J lost 3 bases, V lost 5 bases, and 7 bases had no gene match. From germline, CDR1 is LGHDT and CDR2 YNNKEL (reference sequence). This CDR3 is built from 14 residues. The chain's CDR3 is CASSFDWDSYEQYF. The DNA for the CDR3 is TGTGCCAGCAGCTTTGACTGGGACAGCTACGAGCAGTACTTC.